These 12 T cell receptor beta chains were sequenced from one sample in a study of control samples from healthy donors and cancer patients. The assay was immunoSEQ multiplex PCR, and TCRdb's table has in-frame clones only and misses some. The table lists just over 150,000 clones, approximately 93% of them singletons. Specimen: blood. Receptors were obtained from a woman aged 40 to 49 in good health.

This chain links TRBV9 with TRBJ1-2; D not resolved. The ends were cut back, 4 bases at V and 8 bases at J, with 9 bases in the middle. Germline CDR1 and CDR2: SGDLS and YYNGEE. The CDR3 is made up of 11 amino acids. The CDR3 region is CASSSKGGYTF. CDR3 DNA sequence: TGTGCCAGCAGCTCGAAAGGGGGCTACACCTTC.

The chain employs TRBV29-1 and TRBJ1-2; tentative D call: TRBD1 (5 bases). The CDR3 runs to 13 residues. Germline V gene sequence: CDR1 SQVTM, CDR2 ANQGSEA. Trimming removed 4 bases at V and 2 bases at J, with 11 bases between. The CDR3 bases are TGCAGCGTTGTAGCGGGGGAGAACTATGGCTACACCTTC. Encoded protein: CSVVAGENYGYTF.

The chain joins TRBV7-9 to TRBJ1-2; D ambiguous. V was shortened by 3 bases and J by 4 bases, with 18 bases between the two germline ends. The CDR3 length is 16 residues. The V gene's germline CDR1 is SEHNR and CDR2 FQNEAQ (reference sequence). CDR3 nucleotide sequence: TGTGCCAGCAGCTTGGGGAGGACCGGACCCACCTATGGCTACACCTTC. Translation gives CASSLGRTGPTYGYTF.

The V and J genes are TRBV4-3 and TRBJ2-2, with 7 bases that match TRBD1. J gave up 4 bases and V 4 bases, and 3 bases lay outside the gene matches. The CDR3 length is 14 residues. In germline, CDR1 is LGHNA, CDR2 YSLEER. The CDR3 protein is CASSPYRGTGELFF. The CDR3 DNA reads TGCGCCAGCAGCCCATACAGGGGCACCGGGGAGCTGTTTTTT.

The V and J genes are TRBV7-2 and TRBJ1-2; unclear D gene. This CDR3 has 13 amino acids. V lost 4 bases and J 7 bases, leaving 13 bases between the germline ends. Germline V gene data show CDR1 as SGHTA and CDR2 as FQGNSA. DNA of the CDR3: TGTGCCAGCAGCTCGTTCACGACCGGTGGCTACACCTTC. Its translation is CASSSFTTGGYTF.

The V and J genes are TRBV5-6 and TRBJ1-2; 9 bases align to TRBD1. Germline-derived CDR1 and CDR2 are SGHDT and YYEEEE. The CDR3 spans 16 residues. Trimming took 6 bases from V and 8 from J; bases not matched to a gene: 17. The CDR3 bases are TGTGCCAGCATCAAAATTACAGGGGGCTACCGGTTCGGCTACACCTTC. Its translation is CASIKITGGYRFGYTF. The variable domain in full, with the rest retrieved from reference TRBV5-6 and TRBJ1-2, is DAGVTQSPTHLIKTRGQQVTLRCSPKSGHDTVSWYQQALGQGPQFIFQYYEEEERQRGNFPDRFSGHQFPNYSSELNVNALLLGDSALYLCASIKITGGYRFGYTFGSGTRLTVV.

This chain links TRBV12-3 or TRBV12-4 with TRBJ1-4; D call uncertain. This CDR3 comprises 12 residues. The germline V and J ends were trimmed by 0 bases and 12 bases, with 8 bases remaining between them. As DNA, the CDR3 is TGTGCCAGCAGTTTAGCGCTAGGGCAACTGTTTTTT. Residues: CASSLALGQLFF.

The CDR3: CASKFGPAVVDEQYF. The CDR3 DNA follows: TGTGCCAGCAAATTCGGTCCAGCGGTGGTCGACGAGCAGTACTTC. The V and J genes are TRBV6-5 and TRBJ2-7; the D gene is possibly TRBD2 (5 bases). This CDR3 region has 15 residues. V lost 7 bases to trimming and J lost 5 bases, with 21 bases between them. The germline V gene encodes CDR1 MNHEY and CDR2 SVGAGI.

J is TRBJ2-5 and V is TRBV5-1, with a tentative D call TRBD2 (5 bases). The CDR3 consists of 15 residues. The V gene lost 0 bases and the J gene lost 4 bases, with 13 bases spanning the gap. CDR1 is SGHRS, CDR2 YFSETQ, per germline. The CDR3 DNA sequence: TGCGCCAGCAGCTTGGGAGGGCAGCGTTTAGAGACCCAGTACTTC. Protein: CASSLGGQRLETQYF.

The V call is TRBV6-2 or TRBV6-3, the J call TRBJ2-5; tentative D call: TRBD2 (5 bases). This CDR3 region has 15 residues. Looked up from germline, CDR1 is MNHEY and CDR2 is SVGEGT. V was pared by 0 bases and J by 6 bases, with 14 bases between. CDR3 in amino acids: CASSYSAGLGQTQYF. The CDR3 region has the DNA TGTGCCAGCAGTTACTCGGCAGGACTTGGGCAGACCCAGTACTTC.

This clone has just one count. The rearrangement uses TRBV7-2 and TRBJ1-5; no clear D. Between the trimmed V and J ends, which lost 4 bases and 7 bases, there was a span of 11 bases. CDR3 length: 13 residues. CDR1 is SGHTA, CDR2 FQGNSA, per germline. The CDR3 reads CASSWGGSQPQHF. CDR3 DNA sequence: TGTGCCAGCAGCTGGGGTGGGAGCCAGCCCCAGCATTTT.

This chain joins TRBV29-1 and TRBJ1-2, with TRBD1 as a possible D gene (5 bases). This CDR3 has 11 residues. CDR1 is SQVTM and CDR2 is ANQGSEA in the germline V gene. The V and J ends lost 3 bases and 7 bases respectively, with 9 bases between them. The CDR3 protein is CSVEAGSGYTF. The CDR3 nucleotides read TGCAGCGTTGAGGCAGGGTCTGGCTACACCTTC.